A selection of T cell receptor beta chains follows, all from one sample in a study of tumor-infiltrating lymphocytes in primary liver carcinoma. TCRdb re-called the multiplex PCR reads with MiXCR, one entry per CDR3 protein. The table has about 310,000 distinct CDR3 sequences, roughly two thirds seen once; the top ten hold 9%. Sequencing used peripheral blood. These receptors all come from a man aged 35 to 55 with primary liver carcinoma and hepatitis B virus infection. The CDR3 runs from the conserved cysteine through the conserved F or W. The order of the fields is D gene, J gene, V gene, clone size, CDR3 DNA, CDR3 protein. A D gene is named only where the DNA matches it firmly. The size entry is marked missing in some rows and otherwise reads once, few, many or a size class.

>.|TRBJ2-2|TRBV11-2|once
TGTGCCAGCAGCTTAGCTCGAGCGGCGCCCACCGGGGAGCTGTCTTTT
CASSLARAAPTGELSF
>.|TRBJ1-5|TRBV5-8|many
TGTGCCAGCAGCTTTGGGCAGGTGAGCAATCAGCCCCAGCATTTT
CASSFGQVSNQPQHF
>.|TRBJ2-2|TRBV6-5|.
TGTGCCAGCAGTCCGACGGCCACTGGGGAGCTGTTTTTT
CASSPTATGELFF
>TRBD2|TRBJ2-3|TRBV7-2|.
TGTGCCAGCAGCTTAGCCAGCGGGAGGTTCATAGATACGCAGTATTTT
CASSLASGRFIDTQYF
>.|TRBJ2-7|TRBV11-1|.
TGTACCAGCAGCCCGCCGCCAGAGTACTACGAGGAGTACTTC
CTSSPPPEYYEEYF
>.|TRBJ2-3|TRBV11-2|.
TGTGTCAGCAGCTTAGGGGCGGCCGCTAGCACAGATACGCAATATTTT
CVSSLGAAASTDTQYF
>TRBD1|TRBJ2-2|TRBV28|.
TGTGCCGGGGCAGGGGGCAACACCGGGGAGCTGTTTTTT
CAGAGGNTGELFF
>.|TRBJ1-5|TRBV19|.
TGTGCCAGTAGTATGGACGCTTTTCAGCCCCAGCATTTT
CASSMDAFQPQHF
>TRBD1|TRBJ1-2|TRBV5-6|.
TGTGCCAGCAGCCTCCCGGGACAGGGTTCCGGCTACACCTTC
CASSLPGQGSGYTF
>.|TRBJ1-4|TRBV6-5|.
TGTGCCAGCAGTCCCTACCGTCCTAATGAAAAACTGTTTTTT
CASSPYRPNEKLFF
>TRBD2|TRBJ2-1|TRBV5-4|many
TGTGCCAGCAGCTTGGTTAGCGGGAGTAGTGAGCAGTTCTTC
CASSLVSGSSEQFF